This T cell receptor (beta chain) was observed in a study of Graves' ophthalmopathy and Graves' hyperthyroidism. Broader study findings: Separation of ophthalmopathy from stable hyperthyroidism was achieved by a 13-signature model, at around 88% sensitivity and around 81% specificity.

RNA transcripts were the source from which TCR beta CDR3 regions were amplified. The authors performed first-round RT-PCR with HTBI primers and then a second-round multiplex PCR. TCRdb independently ran MiXCR on the multiplex PCR reads; one entry per CDR3 protein. The sample yields around 470,000 distinct CDR3 sequences, over 13% seen once. This CDR3 comprises 14 residues. In germline, CDR1 is DFQATT, CDR2 SNEGSKA (reference sequence). The V and J ends lost 0 bases and 2 bases respectively, with 10 bases between them. This clonotype was recorded at least ten times. What it recognizes is unknown. It was from roughly 10 ml of fresh peripheral blood that the PBMCs came.

This chain connects TRBV20-1 to TRBJ1-1; D unclear. The source of this sequence is a woman younger than 45 with Graves' ophthalmopathy. The sample consisted of blood. The CDR3 DNA reads TGCAGTGCTAGAGATCGTAGTACCAACACTGAAGCTTTCTTT. Its translation is CSARDRSTNTEAFF.